This TCR beta chain stems from a study of blood T cells in healthy people across ages. Individuals who donated were healthy Caucasians from Russia aged roughly 6 to 100. No fewer than 6 million PBMCs went into each sample. This clonotype was observed once. PCR was performed a second time for about 6 to 11 cycles using a sample-barcoded 5' primer and a J-beta primer mix. The yield of each sample was at least 3 million CDR3-containing paired-end reads. TCRdb fed the 5' RACE reads into MiXCR, producing one record per CDR3 protein. The table lists about 800,000 distinct CDR3 sequences, 58% of them singletons, with over 20% in the top ten. This sequence originates from a man aged 25 to 45 in good health. Sequenced material: blood.

The CDR3 here is CSARWGEQPQHF. CDR3 DNA: TGCAGTGCTAGATGGGGGGAGCAGCCCCAGCATTTT. The rearrangement joins TRBV20-1 to TRBJ1-5, with D maybe TRBD1 (5 bases). The germline gives CDR1 DFQATT, CDR2 SNEGSKA (reference sequence). This CDR3 region has 12 residues. V was pared by 2 bases and J by 7 bases, with 9 bases between.